These 5 T cell receptor beta chains were all obtained from the same sample, sequenced in a study of T cell responses to AZD1222 COVID-19 vaccine (dated by TCRdb to about 2021). Sample time point, as interpreted from the label and publication: about 28 days (+/-7) after the second vaccine dose. Per the publication, the treatment or condition label means: meningococcal conjugate vaccine given as trial control. The method was the immunoSEQ multiplex PCR assay. Sourced from immuneACCESS, this table was stored by TCRdb with only in-frame sequences that have V and J called. A share of the clones is absent; for the studies checked, an unresolved V gene accounts for under half, and the remainder has no known explanation. The sample profile shows about 170,000 clones; around 90% of them were found once. The leading ten clones occupy 4% to 4.5% of the sample. The specimen was peripheral blood, collected 28 days after the second dose of the MenACWY control vaccine. The origin of the receptors is an adult who received the MenACWY meningococcal vaccine as a control.

The J gene is TRBJ2-7, the V gene TRBV14, with no clear D. This CDR3 spans 15 amino acids. Germline-derived CDR1 and CDR2 are SGHDN and FVKESK. Deletions cut 4 bases from V and 5 bases from J, with 18 bases between. CDR3 bases: TGTGCCAGCAGCCTGGTGGCAGGTCCATCCCACGAGCAGTACTTC. It translates to CASSLVAGPSHEQYF.

This chain uses TRBV3-1 (or the pseudogene TRBV3-2) with TRBJ2-4; 10 bases line up with TRBD2. The germline V gene has CDR1 LGHDT and CDR2 YNNKEL (reference sequence). This CDR3 has 14 residues. With V trimmed by 1 base and J by 6 bases, 0 bases remained unmatched. The chain's CDR3 is CASSQGTSGNIQYF. In nucleotides, the CDR3 is TGTGCCAGCAGCCAAGGGACTAGCGGAAACATTCAGTACTTC.

The V gene is TRBV27, the J gene TRBJ2-7; 7 nucleotides line up with TRBD2. From germline, CDR1 is MNHEY and CDR2 SMNVEV (reference sequence). This CDR3 spans 14 amino acids. With 2 bases clipped from V and 2 bases from J, the junction kept 3 bases outside the gene matches. DNA for the CDR3: TGTGCCAGCAGTTTAGTCGCGGGGGCCTACGAGCAGTACTTC. As protein: CASSLVAGAYEQYF.

The rearrangement uses TRBV6-5 and TRBJ1-2; the D gene is possibly TRBD1 (6 bases). The V end was cut by 5 bases, the J end by 4 bases, with 11 bases between. The CDR3 is made up of 13 amino acids. The V gene's germline CDR1 is MNHEY and CDR2 SVGAGI. CDR3 nucleotides: TGTGCCAGCAGTCCCACAGGGTTCTATGGCTACACCTTC. Translating gives CASSPTGFYGYTF.

The chain employs TRBV28 and TRBJ1-4; D is ambiguous. The V gene lost 8 bases and the J gene lost 2 bases, with 9 bases spanning the gap. This CDR3 has 13 amino acids. Germline CDR1 reads MDHEN; CDR2 reads SYDVKM. CDR3 sequence reads: CASVENTNEKLFF. The CDR3 DNA reads as TGTGCCAGCGTAGAGAACACTAATGAAAAACTGTTTTTT.